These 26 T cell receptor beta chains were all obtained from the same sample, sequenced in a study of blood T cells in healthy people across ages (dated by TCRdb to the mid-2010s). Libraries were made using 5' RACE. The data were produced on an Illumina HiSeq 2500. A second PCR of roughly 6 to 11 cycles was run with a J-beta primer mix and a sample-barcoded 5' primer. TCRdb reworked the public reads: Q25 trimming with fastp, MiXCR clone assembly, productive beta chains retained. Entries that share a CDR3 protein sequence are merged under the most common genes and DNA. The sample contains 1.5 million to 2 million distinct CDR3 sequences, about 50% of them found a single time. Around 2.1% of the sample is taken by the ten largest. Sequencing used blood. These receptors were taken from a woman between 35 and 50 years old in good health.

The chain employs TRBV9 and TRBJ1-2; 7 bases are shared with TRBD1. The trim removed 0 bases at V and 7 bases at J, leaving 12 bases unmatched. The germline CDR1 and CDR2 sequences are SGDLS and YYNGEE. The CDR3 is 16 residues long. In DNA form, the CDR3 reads TGTGCCAGCAGCGTAGAGCCCAACAGGGGTTTGCGTGGCTACACCTTC. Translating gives CASSVEPNRGLRGYTF.

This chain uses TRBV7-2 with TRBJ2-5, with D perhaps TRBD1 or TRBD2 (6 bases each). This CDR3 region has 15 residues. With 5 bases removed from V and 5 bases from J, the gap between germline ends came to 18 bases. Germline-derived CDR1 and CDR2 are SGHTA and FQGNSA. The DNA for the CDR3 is TGTGCCAGCAGCGGGGGGCGCCTAGCGCTGGAGACCCAGTACTTC. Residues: CASSGGRLALETQYF.

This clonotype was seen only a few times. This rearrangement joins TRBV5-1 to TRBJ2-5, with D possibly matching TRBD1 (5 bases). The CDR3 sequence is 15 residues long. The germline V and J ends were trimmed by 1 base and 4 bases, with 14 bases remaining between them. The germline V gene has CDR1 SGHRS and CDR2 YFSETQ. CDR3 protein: CASSLQGGSLETQYF. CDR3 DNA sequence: TGCGCCAGCAGCTTGCAGGGCGGTAGCCTAGAGACCCAGTACTTC.

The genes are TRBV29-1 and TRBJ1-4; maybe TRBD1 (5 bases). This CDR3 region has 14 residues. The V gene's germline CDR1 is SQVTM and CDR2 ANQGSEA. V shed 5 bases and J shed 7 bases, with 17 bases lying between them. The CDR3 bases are TGCAGCGTTACAGGATTACGGGTCGGTGAAAAACTGTTTTTT. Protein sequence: CSVTGLRVGEKLFF.

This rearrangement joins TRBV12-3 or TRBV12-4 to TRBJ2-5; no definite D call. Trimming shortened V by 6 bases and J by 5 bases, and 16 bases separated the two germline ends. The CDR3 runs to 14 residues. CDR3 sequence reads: CASSPYPSGETQYF. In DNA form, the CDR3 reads TGTGCCAGCAGCCCGTACCCTTCTGGGGAGACCCAGTACTTC.

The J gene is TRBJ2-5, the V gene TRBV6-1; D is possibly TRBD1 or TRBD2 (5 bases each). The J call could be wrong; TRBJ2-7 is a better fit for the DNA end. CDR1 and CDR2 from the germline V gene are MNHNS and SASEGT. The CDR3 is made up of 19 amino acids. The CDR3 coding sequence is TGTGCCAGCAGCCCTGAGCCGGGACGGAGCCGAAGTGGCCCCATCGAGCAGTACTTC. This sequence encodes CASSPEPGRSRSGPIEQYF.

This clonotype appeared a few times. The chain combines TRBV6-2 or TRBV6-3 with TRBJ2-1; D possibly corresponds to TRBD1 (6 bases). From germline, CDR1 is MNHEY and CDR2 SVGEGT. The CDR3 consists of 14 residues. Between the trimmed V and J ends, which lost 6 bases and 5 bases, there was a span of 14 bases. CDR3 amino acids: CASSGTGNNNEQFF. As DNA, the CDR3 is TGTGCCAGCAGCGGCACAGGGAATAACAATGAGCAGTTCTTC.

The CDR3 protein is CSAPRPGSPLDTQYF. The CDR3 nucleotides are TGCAGTGCCCCCCGGCCGGGGTCACCGCTAGATACGCAGTATTTT. The V and J genes are TRBV20-1 and TRBJ2-3; the D gene is possibly TRBD2 (5 bases). Germline values: CDR1 DFQATT, CDR2 SNEGSKA (reference sequence). The V gene lost 6 bases and the J gene lost 5 bases, with 21 bases spanning the gap. The CDR3 covers 15 residues.

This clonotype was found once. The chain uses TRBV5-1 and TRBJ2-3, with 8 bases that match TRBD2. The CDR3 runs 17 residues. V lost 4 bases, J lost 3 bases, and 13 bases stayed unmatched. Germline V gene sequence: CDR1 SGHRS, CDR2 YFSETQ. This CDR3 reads CASSPWSGGGRTDTQYF. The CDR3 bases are TGCGCCAGCAGCCCATGGTCGGGGGGGGGCCGAACAGATACGCAGTATTTT.

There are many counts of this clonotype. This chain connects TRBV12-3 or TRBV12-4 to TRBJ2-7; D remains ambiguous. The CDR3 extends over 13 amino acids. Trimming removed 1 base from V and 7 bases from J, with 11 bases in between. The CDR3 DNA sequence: TGTGCCAGCAGTTTAGGCCCCTCCTGGGAGCAGTACTTC. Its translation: CASSLGPSWEQYF.

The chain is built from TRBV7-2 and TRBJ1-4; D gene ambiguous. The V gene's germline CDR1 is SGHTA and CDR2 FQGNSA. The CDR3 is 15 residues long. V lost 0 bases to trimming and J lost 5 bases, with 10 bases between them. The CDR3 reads CASSLAGPRNEKLFF. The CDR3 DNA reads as TGTGCCAGCAGCTTAGCTGGCCCCCGAAATGAAAAACTGTTTTTT.

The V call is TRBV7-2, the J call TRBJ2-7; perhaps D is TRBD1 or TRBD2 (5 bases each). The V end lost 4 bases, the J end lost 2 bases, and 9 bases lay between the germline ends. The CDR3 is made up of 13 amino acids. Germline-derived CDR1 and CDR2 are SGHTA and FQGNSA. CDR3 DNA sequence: TGTGCCAGCAGCTGGGACCCAGCCTACGAGCAGTACTTC. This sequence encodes CASSWDPAYEQYF.

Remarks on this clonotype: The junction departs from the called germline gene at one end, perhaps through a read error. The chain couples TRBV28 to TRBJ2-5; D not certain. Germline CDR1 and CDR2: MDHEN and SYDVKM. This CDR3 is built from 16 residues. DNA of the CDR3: TGCGCCAGCAGTTTTGCGGACCGGACCAGCCAAGAGACCCAGTACTTC. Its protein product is CASSFADRTSQETQYF. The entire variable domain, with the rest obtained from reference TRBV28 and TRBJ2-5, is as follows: DVKVTQSSRYLVKRTGEKVFLECVQDMDHENMFWYRQDPGLGLRLIYFSYDVKMKEKGDIPEGYSVSREKKERFSLILESASTNQTSMYLCASSFADRTSQETQYFGPGTRLLVL.

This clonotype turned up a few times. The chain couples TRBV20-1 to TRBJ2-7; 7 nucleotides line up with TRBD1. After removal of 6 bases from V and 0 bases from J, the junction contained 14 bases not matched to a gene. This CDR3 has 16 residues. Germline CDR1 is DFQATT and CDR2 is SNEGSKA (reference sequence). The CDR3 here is CSAYDQTGSVSYEQYF. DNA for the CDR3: TGCAGTGCGTACGACCAGACAGGGTCCGTCTCCTACGAGCAGTACTTC.

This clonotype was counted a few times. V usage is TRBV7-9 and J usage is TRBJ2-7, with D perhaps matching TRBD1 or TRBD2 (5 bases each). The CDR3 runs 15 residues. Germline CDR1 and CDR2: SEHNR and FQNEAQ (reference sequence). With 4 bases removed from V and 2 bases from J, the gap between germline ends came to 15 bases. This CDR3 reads CASSSDIGDPYEQYF. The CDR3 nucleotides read TGTGCCAGCAGCTCAGACATTGGGGACCCCTACGAGCAGTACTTC.

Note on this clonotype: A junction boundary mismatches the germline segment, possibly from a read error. The CDR3 nucleotides read TGTGCCAACTCGGACGGCAACTATGGCCACACCTTC. It translates to CANSDGNYGHTF. This chain links TRBV10-3 with TRBJ1-2, with D unresolved. The germline V gene encodes CDR1 ENHRY and CDR2 SYGVKD. CDR3 length: 12 amino acids.

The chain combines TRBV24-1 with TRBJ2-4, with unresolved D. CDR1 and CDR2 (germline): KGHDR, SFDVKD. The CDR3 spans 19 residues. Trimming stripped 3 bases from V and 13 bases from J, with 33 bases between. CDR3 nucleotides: TGTGCCACCAGTGATCCCCCCTACGGAACCGGGCCATCGGTGGATGAGCAGTACTTC. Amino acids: CATSDPPYGTGPSVDEQYF.

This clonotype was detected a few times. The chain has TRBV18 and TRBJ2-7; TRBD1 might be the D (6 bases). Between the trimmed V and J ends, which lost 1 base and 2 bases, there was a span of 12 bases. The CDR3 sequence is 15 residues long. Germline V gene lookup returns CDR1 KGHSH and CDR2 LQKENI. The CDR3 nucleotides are TGTGCCAGCTCACCACAAGACAGGTCTGCCTACGAGCAGTACTTC. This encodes CASSPQDRSAYEQYF.

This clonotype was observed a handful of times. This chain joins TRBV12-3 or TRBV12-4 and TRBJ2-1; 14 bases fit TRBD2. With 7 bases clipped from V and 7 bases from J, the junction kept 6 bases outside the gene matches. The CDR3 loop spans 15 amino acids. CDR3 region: CASKTSGGVGNEQFF. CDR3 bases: TGTGCCAGCAAGACTAGCGGGGGGGTAGGTAATGAGCAGTTCTTC.

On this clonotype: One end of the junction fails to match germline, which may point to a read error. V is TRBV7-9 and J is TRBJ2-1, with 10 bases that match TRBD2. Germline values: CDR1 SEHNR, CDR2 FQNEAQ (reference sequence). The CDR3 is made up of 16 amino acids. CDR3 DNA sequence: TGTGCCAGCAACTTAGCGGGGGGCCTCTCCTACAATGAGCAGTTCTTC. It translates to CASNLAGGLSYNEQFF.

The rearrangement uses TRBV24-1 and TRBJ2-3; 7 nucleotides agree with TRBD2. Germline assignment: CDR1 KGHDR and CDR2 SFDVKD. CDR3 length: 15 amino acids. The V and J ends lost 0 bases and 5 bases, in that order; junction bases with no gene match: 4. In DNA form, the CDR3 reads TGTGCCACCAGTGATTTGGGCGGGAGTAAAGATACGCAGTATTTT. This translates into CATSDLGGSKDTQYF.

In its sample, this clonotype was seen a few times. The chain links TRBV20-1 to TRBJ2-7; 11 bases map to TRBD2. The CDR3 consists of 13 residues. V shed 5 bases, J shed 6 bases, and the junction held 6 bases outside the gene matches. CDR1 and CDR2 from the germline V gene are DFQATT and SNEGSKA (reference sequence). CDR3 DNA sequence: TGCAGTGCTCGTTCCGGGACTAGCGGCGAGCAGTACTTC. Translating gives CSARSGTSGEQYF.

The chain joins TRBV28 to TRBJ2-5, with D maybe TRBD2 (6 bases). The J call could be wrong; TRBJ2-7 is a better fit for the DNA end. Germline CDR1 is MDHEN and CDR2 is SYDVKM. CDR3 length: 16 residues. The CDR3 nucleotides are TGTGCCAGCAGTATGGGTCTCGGGGACCGGGGGAGCGAGCAGTACTTC. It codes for CASSMGLGDRGSEQYF.

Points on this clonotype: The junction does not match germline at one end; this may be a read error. The DNA of the CDR3 is TGTGCCAGTAGTTATTCGCGGGGGAGGAGGGACACAGATACGCAGTATTTT. Its protein is CASSYSRGRRDTDTQYF. The chain uses TRBV6-9 and TRBJ2-3; 7 bases fit TRBD2. Germline loops: CDR1 MNHGY, CDR2 SVAAGI. There are 17 residues in the CDR3.

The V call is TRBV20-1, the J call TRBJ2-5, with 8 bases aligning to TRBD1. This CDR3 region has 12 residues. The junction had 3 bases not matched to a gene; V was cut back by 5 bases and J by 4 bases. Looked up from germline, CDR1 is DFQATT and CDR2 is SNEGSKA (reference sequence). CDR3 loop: CSADDRGETQYF. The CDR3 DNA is TGCAGTGCTGACGACAGGGGAGAGACCCAGTACTTC.

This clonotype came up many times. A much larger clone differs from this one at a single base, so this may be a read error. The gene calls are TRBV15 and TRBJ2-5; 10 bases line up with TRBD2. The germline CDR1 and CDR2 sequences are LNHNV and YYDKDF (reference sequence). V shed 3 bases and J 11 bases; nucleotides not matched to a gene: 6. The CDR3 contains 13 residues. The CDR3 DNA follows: TGTGCCACCAGCAGTCTAGCGGGGGAAGAGCAGTACTTC. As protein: CATSSLAGEEQYF.